Listed below are T cell receptor beta chains from one sample, sequenced in a study of control samples from healthy donors and cancer patients. Some clones are missing from TCRdb's copy, which holds only in-frame ones; the method was immunoSEQ multiplex PCR. The sample has 130,000 or so clones, just under 90% seen once. Sample: PBMCs. Source of these receptors: a man aged 45-65 years with head and neck cancer. The CDR3 runs from the conserved cysteine through the conserved F or W. The D gene is left open where the match is weak. The size field is filled for only some rows; it gives once, few, many or a size class.

cdr3_aa: CASSLDRGLYEQYF; cdr3_nt: TGTGCCAGCAGTTTAGACAGGGGGCTCTACGAGCAGTACTTC; clone_size: .; v_call: TRBV28; d_call: TRBD1; j_call: TRBJ2-7
cdr3_aa: CASSLQRNTEAFF; cdr3_nt: TGTGCCAGCAGTTTACAGAGAAACACTGAAGCTTTCTTT; clone_size: .; v_call: TRBV12-3/TRBV12-4; d_call: .; j_call: TRBJ1-1
cdr3_aa: CASSAIDLVQGAHEQFF; cdr3_nt: TGCGCCAGCAGCGCTATCGACCTCGTACAGGGGGCGCATGAGCAGTTCTTC; clone_size: .; v_call: TRBV10-2; d_call: TRBD1; j_call: TRBJ2-1
cdr3_aa: CASSYPNRRGPSDEQFF; cdr3_nt: TGTGCCAGCAGCTATCCCAACCGAAGGGGCCCCAGCGATGAGCAGTTCTTC; clone_size: .; v_call: TRBV7-9; d_call: .; j_call: TRBJ2-1
cdr3_aa: CASTFTGLGGLDGYTF; cdr3_nt: TGTGCCAGCACCTTTACGGGGCTAGGGGGGCTGGATGGCTACACCTTC; clone_size: .; v_call: TRBV5-4; d_call: .; j_call: TRBJ1-2
cdr3_aa: CASSSFGLATYEQYF; cdr3_nt: TGTGCCAGCAGTTCGTTCGGACTGGCCACCTACGAGCAGTACTTC; clone_size: .; v_call: TRBV13; d_call: .; j_call: TRBJ2-7
cdr3_aa: CASSYLGLVGNEQFF; cdr3_nt: TGCGCCAGCAGCTATCTGGGACTAGTAGGCAATGAGCAGTTCTTC; clone_size: .; v_call: TRBV5-1; d_call: TRBD2; j_call: TRBJ2-1
cdr3_aa: CSLSLGGETQYF; cdr3_nt: TGCAGCCTAAGCCTGGGGGGAGAGACCCAGTACTTC; clone_size: .; v_call: TRBV29-1; d_call: .; j_call: TRBJ2-5
cdr3_aa: CASSTPGGEENEKLFF; cdr3_nt: TGTGCCAGCAGTACCCCCGGGGGGGAGGAAAATGAAAAACTGTTTTTT; clone_size: .; v_call: TRBV28; d_call: .; j_call: TRBJ1-4
cdr3_aa: CATSTGRVLKQETQYF; cdr3_nt: TGTGCCACCAGCACCGGGAGGGTCCTAAAGCAAGAGACCCAGTACTTC; clone_size: .; v_call: TRBV15; d_call: TRBD2; j_call: TRBJ2-5
cdr3_aa: CASSPTGTGEIGELFF; cdr3_nt: TGTGCCAGCAGCCCGACGGGGACAGGGGAGATCGGGGAGCTGTTTTTT; clone_size: .; v_call: TRBV11-2; d_call: TRBD1; j_call: TRBJ2-2
cdr3_aa: CASSPGAYLSYEQYF; cdr3_nt: TGTGCCAGCAGCCCAGGAGCTTATCTCTCCTACGAGCAGTACTTC; clone_size: .; v_call: TRBV6-5; d_call: .; j_call: TRBJ2-7
cdr3_aa: CASSPSSGRADGELFF; cdr3_nt: TGTGCCAGCTCACCCTCTAGCGGGAGGGCCGACGGGGAGCTGTTTTTT; clone_size: .; v_call: TRBV18; d_call: TRBD2; j_call: TRBJ2-2
cdr3_aa: CATSDAHSYEQYF; cdr3_nt: TGTGCCACCAGTGATGCGCACTCCTACGAGCAGTACTTC; clone_size: .; v_call: TRBV24-1; d_call: .; j_call: TRBJ2-7
cdr3_aa: CASSLSLPPSDEKLFF; cdr3_nt: TGTGCCAGCAGTTTATCCCTCCCACCTTCGGATGAAAAACTGTTTTTT; clone_size: once; v_call: TRBV27; d_call: .; j_call: TRBJ1-4
cdr3_aa: CASSLAGRETQYF; cdr3_nt: TGTGCCAGCAGCTTAGCAGGCAGAGAGACCCAGTACTTC; clone_size: .; v_call: TRBV7-9; d_call: .; j_call: TRBJ2-5
cdr3_aa: CASSLEASAPGQFF; cdr3_nt: TGTGCCAGCAGCTTAGAAGCCTCGGCCCCTGGGCAGTTCTTC; clone_size: few; v_call: TRBV11-2; d_call: .; j_call: TRBJ2-1
cdr3_aa: CASSQEEAAENEQFF; cdr3_nt: TGTGCCAGCAGCCAAGAAGAGGCTGCGGAAAATGAGCAGTTCTTC; clone_size: .; v_call: TRBV4-2; d_call: .; j_call: TRBJ2-1
cdr3_aa: CASSETILANTGELFF; cdr3_nt: TGTGCCAGCAGTGAAACGATACTGGCGAACACCGGGGAGCTGTTTTTT; clone_size: .; v_call: TRBV6-1; d_call: .; j_call: TRBJ2-2
cdr3_aa: CSASTGLAEDHEQYF; cdr3_nt: TGCAGTGCTAGTACCGGACTAGCGGAAGACCACGAGCAGTACTTC; clone_size: .; v_call: TRBV20-1; d_call: TRBD2; j_call: TRBJ2-7
cdr3_aa: CASSYRGQNTEAFF; cdr3_nt: TGTGCCAGCAGTTACAGGGGCCAGAACACTGAAGCTTTCTTT; clone_size: .; v_call: TRBV6-5; d_call: .; j_call: TRBJ1-1
cdr3_aa: CASSYSGTGNNEQFF; cdr3_nt: TGTGCCAGCAGTTACTCGGGGACAGGCAACAATGAGCAGTTCTTC; clone_size: .; v_call: TRBV6-5; d_call: TRBD1; j_call: TRBJ2-1
cdr3_aa: CATSRALGRGNQPQHF; cdr3_nt: TGTGCCACCAGCAGAGCCCTGGGTCGGGGCAATCAGCCCCAGCATTTT; clone_size: once; v_call: TRBV15; d_call: .; j_call: TRBJ1-5
cdr3_aa: CAWSRTGPMEQYF; cdr3_nt: TGTGCCTGGAGTCGGACAGGCCCTATGGAGCAGTACTTC; clone_size: .; v_call: TRBV30; d_call: TRBD1; j_call: TRBJ2-7
cdr3_aa: CATTMDRGDDNEKLFF; cdr3_nt: TGTGCCACCACCATGGACAGAGGAGACGACAATGAAAAACTGTTTTTT; clone_size: .; v_call: TRBV24-1; d_call: .; j_call: TRBJ1-4
cdr3_aa: CASSLVTGGSGNTIYF; cdr3_nt: TGTGCCAGCAGCTTGGTAACGGGTGGCTCTGGAAACACCATATATTTT; clone_size: .; v_call: TRBV5-6; d_call: .; j_call: TRBJ1-3
cdr3_aa: CASSLRDFYNEQFF; cdr3_nt: TGTGCCAGCAGTCTCCGGGACTTCTACAATGAGCAGTTCTTC; clone_size: .; v_call: TRBV27; d_call: .; j_call: TRBJ2-1
cdr3_aa: CASSLKGAAGNTIYF; cdr3_nt: TGTGCCAGCAGCTTGAAGGGGGCGGCTGGAAACACCATATATTTT; clone_size: .; v_call: TRBV5-6; d_call: TRBD1; j_call: TRBJ1-3
cdr3_aa: CATGQGAINEQFF; cdr3_nt: TGTGCCACCGGACAGGGGGCCATCAATGAGCAGTTCTTC; clone_size: .; v_call: TRBV19; d_call: TRBD1; j_call: TRBJ2-1
cdr3_aa: CASSPTSGAPDTQYF; cdr3_nt: TGTGCCAGCTCACCGACTAGCGGGGCCCCAGATACGCAGTATTTT; clone_size: few; v_call: TRBV18; d_call: TRBD2; j_call: TRBJ2-3
cdr3_aa: CASRDDSNQPQHF; cdr3_nt: TGTGCCAGCAGAGATGATAGCAATCAGCCCCAGCATTTT; clone_size: once; v_call: TRBV6-5; d_call: .; j_call: TRBJ1-5
cdr3_aa: CASSPGGWNTEAFF; cdr3_nt: TGTGCCAGCAGCCCGGGAGGGTGGAACACTGAAGCTTTCTTT; clone_size: .; v_call: TRBV6-5; d_call: .; j_call: TRBJ1-1
cdr3_aa: CASSQGTGDYGYTF; cdr3_nt: TGTGCCAGCAGCCAAGGGACAGGGGACTATGGCTACACCTTC; clone_size: .; v_call: TRBV3-1/TRBV3-2; d_call: TRBD1; j_call: TRBJ1-2
cdr3_aa: CASSLTVVNTEAFF; cdr3_nt: TGTGCCAGCAGCCTAACTGTCGTGAACACTGAAGCTTTCTTT; clone_size: .; v_call: TRBV7-2; d_call: .; j_call: TRBJ1-1
cdr3_aa: CSVEAGTYPYEQYF; cdr3_nt: TGCAGCGTTGAGGCCGGGACATACCCCTACGAGCAGTACTTC; clone_size: .; v_call: TRBV29-1; d_call: .; j_call: TRBJ2-7
cdr3_aa: CASSAGLALSGELFF; cdr3_nt: TGTGCCAGCAGCGCCGGACTAGCACTTAGCGGGGAGCTGTTTTTT; clone_size: .; v_call: TRBV7-2; d_call: TRBD2; j_call: TRBJ2-2
cdr3_aa: CAEGLAGTDTQYF; cdr3_nt: TGTGCGGAAGGGCTAGCGGGCACAGATACGCAGTATTTT; clone_size: .; v_call: TRBV5-6; d_call: TRBD2; j_call: TRBJ2-3
cdr3_aa: CASREDRNQPQHF; cdr3_nt: TGTGCCAGCAGAGAAGACAGGAATCAGCCCCAGCATTTT; clone_size: .; v_call: TRBV2; d_call: .; j_call: TRBJ1-5
cdr3_aa: CASKRIQGTGELFF; cdr3_nt: TGTGCCAGCAAAAGAATACAGGGAACCGGGGAGCTGTTTTTT; clone_size: few; v_call: TRBV2; d_call: .; j_call: TRBJ2-2
cdr3_aa: CASSVEGTSTDTQYF; cdr3_nt: TGTGCCAGCAGCGTAGAAGGGACTAGCACAGATACGCAGTATTTT; clone_size: .; v_call: TRBV9; d_call: .; j_call: TRBJ2-3
cdr3_aa: CASSFSGGTEAFF; cdr3_nt: TGCGCCAGCAGCTTTTCAGGGGGCACTGAAGCTTTCTTT; clone_size: .; v_call: TRBV5-1; d_call: TRBD1; j_call: TRBJ1-1
cdr3_aa: CASSHNRVVDETQYF; cdr3_nt: TGTGCCAGCAGCCATAACAGGGTAGTAGACGAGACCCAGTACTTC; clone_size: .; v_call: TRBV3-1/TRBV3-2; d_call: .; j_call: TRBJ2-5
cdr3_aa: CAIKGGGTTGELFF; cdr3_nt: TGTGCCATCAAGGGAGGGGGGACCACCGGGGAGCTGTTTTTT; clone_size: .; v_call: TRBV9; d_call: .; j_call: TRBJ2-2
cdr3_aa: CASSYDRQGGGEQYF; cdr3_nt: TGTGCCAGCAGTTACGATCGGCAGGGAGGGGGCGAGCAGTACTTC; clone_size: .; v_call: TRBV6-5; d_call: .; j_call: TRBJ2-7
cdr3_aa: CASSLEGPGRPDTQYF; cdr3_nt: TGTGCCAGCAGCTTAGAGGGGCCAGGGAGACCAGATACGCAGTATTTT; clone_size: .; v_call: TRBV7-2; d_call: .; j_call: TRBJ2-3
cdr3_aa: CASSLWGRENTEAFF; cdr3_nt: TGTGCCAGCAGCCTCTGGGGCAGAGAGAACACTGAAGCTTTCTTT; clone_size: many; v_call: TRBV3-1/TRBV3-2; d_call: .; j_call: TRBJ1-1
cdr3_aa: CASSSTRPGEQYF; cdr3_nt: TGCGCCAGCAGCTCCACCAGGCCGGGGGAGCAGTACTTC; clone_size: .; v_call: TRBV5-1; d_call: .; j_call: TRBJ2-7
cdr3_aa: CASRPPRGTEAFF; cdr3_nt: TGTGCCAGCAGGCCCCCTCGGGGCACTGAAGCTTTCTTT; clone_size: .; v_call: TRBV12-3/TRBV12-4; d_call: .; j_call: TRBJ1-1
cdr3_aa: CASSPTGAAGDEQFF; cdr3_nt: TGCGCCAGCAGCCCAACCGGGGCCGCAGGCGATGAGCAGTTCTTC; clone_size: .; v_call: TRBV5-1; d_call: .; j_call: TRBJ2-1
cdr3_aa: CASSEGQRAGANVLTF; cdr3_nt: TGTGCCAGCAGTGAGGGACAGAGGGCTGGGGCCAACGTCCTGACTTTC; clone_size: .; v_call: TRBV2; d_call: TRBD1; j_call: TRBJ2-6
cdr3_aa: CASSLWGLAPGLEQYF; cdr3_nt: TGTGCCAGCAGTTTATGGGGGCTAGCCCCGGGGCTCGAGCAGTACTTC; clone_size: .; v_call: TRBV27; d_call: .; j_call: TRBJ2-7
cdr3_aa: CASSQSPGLAGGLPFF; cdr3_nt: TGTGCCAGCTCACAATCTCCCGGGCTAGCGGGAGGTCTACCGTTCTTC; clone_size: .; v_call: TRBV18; d_call: TRBD2; j_call: TRBJ2-1